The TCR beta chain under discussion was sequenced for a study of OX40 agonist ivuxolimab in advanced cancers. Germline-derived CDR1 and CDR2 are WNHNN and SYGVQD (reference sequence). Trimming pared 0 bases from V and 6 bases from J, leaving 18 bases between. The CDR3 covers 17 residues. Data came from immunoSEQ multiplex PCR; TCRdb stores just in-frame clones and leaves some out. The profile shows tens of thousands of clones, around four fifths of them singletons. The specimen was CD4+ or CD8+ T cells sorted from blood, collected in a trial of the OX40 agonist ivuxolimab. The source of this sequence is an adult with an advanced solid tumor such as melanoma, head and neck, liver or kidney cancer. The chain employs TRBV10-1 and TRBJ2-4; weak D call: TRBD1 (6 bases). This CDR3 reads CASSESRLGRGRNIQYF. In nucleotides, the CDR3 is TGCGCCAGCAGTGAGTCGAGATTAGGCAGGGGCAGAAACATTCAGTACTTC.